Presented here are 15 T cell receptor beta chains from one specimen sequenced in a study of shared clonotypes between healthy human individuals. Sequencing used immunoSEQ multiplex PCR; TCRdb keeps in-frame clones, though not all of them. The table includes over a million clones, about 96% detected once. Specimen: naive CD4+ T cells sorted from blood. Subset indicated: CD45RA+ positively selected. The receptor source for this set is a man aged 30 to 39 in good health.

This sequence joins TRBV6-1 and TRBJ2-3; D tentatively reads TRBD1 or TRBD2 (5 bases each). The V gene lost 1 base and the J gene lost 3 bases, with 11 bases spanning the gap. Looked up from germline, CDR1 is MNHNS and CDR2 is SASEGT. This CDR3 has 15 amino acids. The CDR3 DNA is TGTGCCAGCAGTGAAGTTGGGGGTATTACAGATACGCAGTATTTT. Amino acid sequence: CASSEVGGITDTQYF.

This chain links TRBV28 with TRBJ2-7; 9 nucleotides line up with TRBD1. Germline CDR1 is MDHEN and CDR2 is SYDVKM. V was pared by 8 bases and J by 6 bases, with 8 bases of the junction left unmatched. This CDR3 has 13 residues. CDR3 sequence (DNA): TGTGCCAGCGACGACAGGGGGACCGGCGAGCAGTACTTC. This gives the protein CASDDRGTGEQYF.

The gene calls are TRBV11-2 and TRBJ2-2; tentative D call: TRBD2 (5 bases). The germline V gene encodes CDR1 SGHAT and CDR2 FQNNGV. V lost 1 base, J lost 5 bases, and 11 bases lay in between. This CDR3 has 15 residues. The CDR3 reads CASSLVRTPTGELFF. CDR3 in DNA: TGTGCCAGCAGCTTAGTCCGGACTCCAACCGGGGAGCTGTTTTTT. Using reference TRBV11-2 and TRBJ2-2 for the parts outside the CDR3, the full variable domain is EAGVAQSPRYKIIEKRQSVAFWCNPISGHATLYWYQQILGQGPKLLIQFQNNGVVDDSQLPKDRFSAERLKGVDSTLKIQPAKLEDSAVYLCASSLVRTPTGELFFGEGSRLTVL.

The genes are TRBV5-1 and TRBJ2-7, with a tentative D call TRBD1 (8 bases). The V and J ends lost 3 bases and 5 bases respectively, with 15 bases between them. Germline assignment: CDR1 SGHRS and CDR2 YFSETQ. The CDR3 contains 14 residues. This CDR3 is CASSSQGGWHEQYF. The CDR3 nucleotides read TGCGCCAGCAGCTCACAGGGGGGGTGGCACGAGCAGTACTTC. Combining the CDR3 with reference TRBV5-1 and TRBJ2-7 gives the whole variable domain KAGVTQTPRYLIKTRGQQVTLSCSPISGHRSVSWYQQTPGQGLQFLFEYFSETQRNKGNFPGRFSGRQFSNSRSEMNVSTLELGDSALYLCASSSQGGWHEQYFGPGTRLTVT.

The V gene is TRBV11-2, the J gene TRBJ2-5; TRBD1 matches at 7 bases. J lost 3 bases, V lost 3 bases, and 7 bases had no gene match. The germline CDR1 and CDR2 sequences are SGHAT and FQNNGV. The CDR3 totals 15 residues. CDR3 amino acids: CASSFLLGTEETQYF. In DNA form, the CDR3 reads TGTGCCAGCAGCTTCTTATTAGGGACAGAAGAGACCCAGTACTTC.

The CDR3 nucleotides are TGCGCCAGCAGCTCTCTGGGGGGGCACGGAAACACCATATATTTT. Its translation is CASSSLGGHGNTIYF. V gene TRBV5-1 combines with J gene TRBJ1-3, with D possibly matching TRBD1 (6 bases). Germline CDR1 is SGHRS and CDR2 is YFSETQ. The CDR3 consists of 15 residues. V was clipped by 3 bases and J by 4 bases, with 14 bases between them.

The CDR3 nucleotides read TGTGCCATCAGTGAGTTGGGTCCAGAGACCCAGTACTTC. Translation: CAISELGPETQYF. This chain uses TRBV10-3 with TRBJ2-5; unclear D gene. CDR1 and CDR2 from the germline V gene are ENHRY and SYGVKD. The length of the CDR3 is 13 residues. Trimming removed 1 base at V and 4 bases at J, with 7 bases between.

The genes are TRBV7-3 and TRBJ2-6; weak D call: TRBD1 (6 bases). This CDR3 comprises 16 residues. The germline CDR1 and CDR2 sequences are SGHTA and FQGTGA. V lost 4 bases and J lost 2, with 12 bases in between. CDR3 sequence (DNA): TGTGCCAGCAGCTCACTCAGGGGAACTGGGGCCAACGTCCTGACTTTC. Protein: CASSSLRGTGANVLTF.

CDR3 bases: TGTGCCAGCAGCCCGTTAATCCGGACTAGCGGACACAATGAGCAGTTCTTC. The encoded protein is CASSPLIRTSGHNEQFF. The chain links TRBV14 to TRBJ2-1; TRBD2 agrees at 10 bases. There are 17 residues in the CDR3. J gave up 5 bases and V 4 bases, and 11 bases lay outside the gene matches. Germline assignment: CDR1 SGHDN and CDR2 FVKESK.

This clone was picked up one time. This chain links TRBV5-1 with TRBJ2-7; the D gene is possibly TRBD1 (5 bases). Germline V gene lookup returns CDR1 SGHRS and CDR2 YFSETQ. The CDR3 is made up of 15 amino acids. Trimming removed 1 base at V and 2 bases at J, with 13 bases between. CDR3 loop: CASSLRGNPPYEQYF. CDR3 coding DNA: TGCGCCAGCAGCTTGAGGGGAAACCCCCCCTACGAGCAGTACTTC. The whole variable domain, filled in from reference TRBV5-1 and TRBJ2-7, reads KAGVTQTPRYLIKTRGQQVTLSCSPISGHRSVSWYQQTPGQGLQFLFEYFSETQRNKGNFPGRFSGRQFSNSRSEMNVSTLELGDSALYLCASSLRGNPPYEQYFGPGTRLTVT.

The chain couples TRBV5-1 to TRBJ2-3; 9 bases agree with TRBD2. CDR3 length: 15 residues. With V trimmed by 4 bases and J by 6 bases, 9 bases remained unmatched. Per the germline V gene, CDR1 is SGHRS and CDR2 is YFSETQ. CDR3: CASSSSGSLLDTQYF. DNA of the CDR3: TGCGCCAGCAGCAGTAGCGGGAGTTTACTTGATACGCAGTATTTT. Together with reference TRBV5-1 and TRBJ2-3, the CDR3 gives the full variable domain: KAGVTQTPRYLIKTRGQQVTLSCSPISGHRSVSWYQQTPGQGLQFLFEYFSETQRNKGNFPGRFSGRQFSNSRSEMNVSTLELGDSALYLCASSSSGSLLDTQYFGPGTRLTVL.

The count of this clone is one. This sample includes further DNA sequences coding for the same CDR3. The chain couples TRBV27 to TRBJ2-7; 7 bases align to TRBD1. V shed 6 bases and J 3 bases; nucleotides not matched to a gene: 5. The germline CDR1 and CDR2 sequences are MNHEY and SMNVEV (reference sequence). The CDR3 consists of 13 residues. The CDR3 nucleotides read TGTGCCAGCAGCCGACAGGGTTTCTACGAGCAGTACTTC. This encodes CASSRQGFYEQYF.

The CDR3 DNA reads as TGTGCCAGCAGCTTCCCTAGCGGGAGGCCGACAGGATGGGAGCAGTACTTC. Translating gives CASSFPSGRPTGWEQYF. This chain uses TRBV11-2 with TRBJ2-7; 11 bases fit TRBD2. The CDR3 contains 17 residues. Germline V gene lookup returns CDR1 SGHAT and CDR2 FQNNGV. Trimming removed 3 bases from V and 7 bases from J; junction bases left unmatched: 14.

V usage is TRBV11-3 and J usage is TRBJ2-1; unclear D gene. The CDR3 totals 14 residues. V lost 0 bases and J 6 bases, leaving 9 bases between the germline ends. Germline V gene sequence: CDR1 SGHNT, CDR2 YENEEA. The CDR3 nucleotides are TGTGCCAGCAGCTTAGATCCCTATCCCAATGAGCAGTTCTTC. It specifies CASSLDPYPNEQFF.

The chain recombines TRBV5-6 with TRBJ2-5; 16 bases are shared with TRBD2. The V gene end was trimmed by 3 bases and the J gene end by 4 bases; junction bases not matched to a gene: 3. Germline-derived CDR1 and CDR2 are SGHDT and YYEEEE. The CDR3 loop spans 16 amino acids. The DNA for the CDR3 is TGTGCCAGCAGCTCGGGACTAGCGGGAGGGTCAGAGACCCAGTACTTC. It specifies CASSSGLAGGSETQYF.